The rows below give T cell receptor beta chains drawn from one sample of a study of shared clonotypes between healthy human individuals. Method: immunoSEQ multiplex PCR; TCRdb's copy keeps in-frame clones and lacks some. Counted here are hundreds of thousands of clones, about 74% occurring once; the ten biggest clones make up over 1.5%. The sequenced sample was memory CD4+ T cells sorted from blood. Receptor source: a woman in her 30s in good health. Both conserved end residues are part of each CDR3. Each record gives: J gene, D gene, V gene, clone size, CDR3 DNA, CDR3 protein. The D gene is left open where the match is weak. Not every row has a clone size; where given, it reads once, few, many or a size class.

J gene: TRBJ2-1
D gene: .
V gene: TRBV28
clone size: .
CDR3 DNA: TGTGCCAGCATTCGGGGAAGCTCCTACAATGAGCAGTTCTTC
CDR3 protein: CASIRGSSYNEQFF

J gene: TRBJ1-2
D gene: .
V gene: TRBV5-4
clone size: .
CDR3 DNA: TGTGCCAGCAGCTTGCGGGGATATGGCTACACCTTC
CDR3 protein: CASSLRGYGYTF

J gene: TRBJ2-7
D gene: .
V gene: TRBV5-1
clone size: .
CDR3 DNA: TGCGCCAGCAGCTTGGACGGGCCCTACGAGCAGTACTTC
CDR3 protein: CASSLDGPYEQYF

J gene: TRBJ2-1
D gene: TRBD2
V gene: TRBV19
clone size: .
CDR3 DNA: TGTGCCAGTAGTGCACTAGCGGGATATCACAATGAGCAGTTCTTC
CDR3 protein: CASSALAGYHNEQFF

J gene: TRBJ1-5
D gene: TRBD1
V gene: TRBV13
clone size: .
CDR3 DNA: TGTGCCAGCAGCTCCCGGGACAGCCGGCGGGGGGTTAATCAGCCCCAGCATTTT
CDR3 protein: CASSSRDSRRGVNQPQHF

J gene: TRBJ1-4
D gene: .
V gene: TRBV9
clone size: many
CDR3 DNA: TGTGCCAGCAGCGTACCGGGGACAAGGCGAAATGAAAAACTGTTTTTT
CDR3 protein: CASSVPGTRRNEKLFF

J gene: TRBJ2-7
D gene: TRBD2
V gene: TRBV4-2
clone size: .
CDR3 DNA: TGTGCCAGCAGTCCAAGAAGGAGACTAGCGGGATTCCCCTACGAGCAGTACTTC
CDR3 protein: CASSPRRRLAGFPYEQYF

J gene: TRBJ2-1
D gene: TRBD2
V gene: TRBV28
clone size: once
CDR3 DNA: TGTGCCAGCAGTCCCAGACTAGCGGGGGTTTACAATGAGCAGTTCTTC
CDR3 protein: CASSPRLAGVYNEQFF

J gene: TRBJ2-2
D gene: .
V gene: TRBV5-1
clone size: .
CDR3 DNA: TGCGCCAGCAAATCCGGGACTCCGAACACCGGGGAGCTGTTTTTT
CDR3 protein: CASKSGTPNTGELFF

J gene: TRBJ1-1
D gene: .
V gene: TRBV6-1
clone size: few
CDR3 DNA: TGTGCCACACGGCACACCGAGAACACTGAAGCTTTCTTT
CDR3 protein: CATRHTENTEAFF

J gene: TRBJ2-7
D gene: .
V gene: TRBV21-1
clone size: once
CDR3 DNA: TGTGCCAGCAGCCGCGGGGGAGAGTCCGTCTACGAGCAGTACTTC
CDR3 protein: CASSRGGESVYEQYF

J gene: TRBJ2-3
D gene: .
V gene: TRBV15
clone size: .
CDR3 DNA: TGTGCCACCAGCGGCCAGGGCACAGATACGCAGTATTTT
CDR3 protein: CATSGQGTDTQYF

J gene: TRBJ2-5
D gene: .
V gene: TRBV5-1
clone size: .
CDR3 DNA: TGCGCCAGCAGCCCCGCGGAAGAGACCCAGTACTTC
CDR3 protein: CASSPAEETQYF

J gene: TRBJ2-7
D gene: TRBD2
V gene: TRBV4-2
clone size: .
CDR3 DNA: TGTGCCAGCAGCCACAGTTCGGCGGGAGCCACTCTAGCGGGAGGGGGTTACGAGCAGTACTTC
CDR3 protein: CASSHSSAGATLAGGGYEQYF

J gene: TRBJ2-5
D gene: .
V gene: TRBV7-9
clone size: .
CDR3 DNA: TGTGCCAGCACCAACGGACCGAGCCGACTGGAGACCCAGTACTTC
CDR3 protein: CASTNGPSRLETQYF

J gene: TRBJ2-7
D gene: .
V gene: TRBV19
clone size: .
CDR3 DNA: TGTGCCAGTAGTATAAAGGCAGGTGATACCTACGAGCAGTACTTC
CDR3 protein: CASSIKAGDTYEQYF

J gene: TRBJ2-1
D gene: TRBD2
V gene: TRBV25-1
clone size: .
CDR3 DNA: TGTGCCAGCAGCGGGGAGGGGTACCGTTCCTACAATGAGCAGTTCTTC
CDR3 protein: CASSGEGYRSYNEQFF

J gene: TRBJ2-7
D gene: .
V gene: TRBV7-9
clone size: many
CDR3 DNA: TGTGCCAGCAGAGTACAGGGAGACAGCTACGAGCAGTACTTC
CDR3 protein: CASRVQGDSYEQYF

J gene: TRBJ2-1
D gene: TRBD2
V gene: TRBV5-1
clone size: .
CDR3 DNA: TGCGCCAGCAGCTTGTCAAGCGGGGGCTACAATGAGCAGTTCTTC
CDR3 protein: CASSLSSGGYNEQFF

J gene: TRBJ1-2
D gene: .
V gene: TRBV5-1
clone size: .
CDR3 DNA: TGCGCCAGCAGCTCCACAGGGCAACAATTCTATGGCTACACCTTC
CDR3 protein: CASSSTGQQFYGYTF

J gene: TRBJ2-3
D gene: .
V gene: TRBV10-2
clone size: .
CDR3 DNA: TGCGCCAGCAGTGAGTCTTCAGATACGCAGTATTTT
CDR3 protein: CASSESSDTQYF

J gene: TRBJ1-2
D gene: .
V gene: TRBV6-1
clone size: .
CDR3 DNA: TGTGCCAGCAGCAACGGGGGGGGCTATGGCTACACCTTC
CDR3 protein: CASSNGGGYGYTF

J gene: TRBJ2-1
D gene: TRBD2
V gene: TRBV2
clone size: .
CDR3 DNA: TGTGCCAGCACCCGCGGACTAGCGGGAGGCCACAATGAGCAGTTCTTC
CDR3 protein: CASTRGLAGGHNEQFF

J gene: TRBJ1-2
D gene: .
V gene: TRBV5-4
clone size: .
CDR3 DNA: TGTGCCAGCAGCTTGGGGAGGGGCGATGCCTATGGCTACACCTTC
CDR3 protein: CASSLGRGDAYGYTF

J gene: TRBJ1-2
D gene: .
V gene: TRBV7-9
clone size: once
CDR3 DNA: TGTGCCAGCAGCTCCGACACCGGGGCGGGCTACACCTTC
CDR3 protein: CASSSDTGAGYTF